The 20 T cell receptor beta chains in this list originate from one sample, sequenced in a study of metastatic and nonmetastatic thyroid tumors. TCRdb reanalyzed the PCR reads via MiXCR. The sample carries about 89,000 clones, roughly an eighth recorded once. Each patient went into thyroid surgery without having received any treatment. What was sequenced was tumor tissue. The source is a female donor with papillary thyroid cancer or a benign thyroid nodule (not recorded which). Some clones in this sample may be carry-over from other donors' samples.

Worth noting for this clone: A much larger clone sits a single nucleotide away, making a read error possible. This specimen includes other DNA sequences encoding the same CDR3. The rearrangement joins TRBV6-4 to TRBJ2-3; 12 bases match TRBD2. The germline V gene has CDR1 MRHNA and CDR2 SNTAGT. V lost 6 bases and J lost 6; bases outside the gene matches: 7. The CDR3 loop spans 15 amino acids. The CDR3 nucleotides are TGTGCCAGCAGACTTTCACTAGCGGGAGGCGATACGCAGTATTTT. Translation gives CASRLSLAGGDTQYF.

As concerns this clone: Germline is not matched at one junction end, which may reflect a read error. Other nucleotide sequences from this sample produce the same CDR3. V and J are TRBV5-6 and TRBJ2-5, with D unresolved. The CDR3 sequence is 15 residues long. CDR1 and CDR2 from the germline V gene are SGHDT and YYEEEE. The CDR3 loop reads CASSLVRGPQETQYF. DNA for the CDR3: TGTGCCAGCAGCTTGGTGCGTGGCCCCCAGGAGACACAGTACTTC.

This clone has ten or more counts. The identical CDR3 is also encoded by other nucleotide sequences in the sample. This chain uses TRBV20-1 with TRBJ2-7; 9 nucleotides match TRBD1. There are 13 residues in the CDR3. Per germline, CDR1 DFQATT and CDR2 SNEGSKA (reference sequence). V shed 3 bases and J 2 bases; nucleotides not matched to a gene: 2. CDR3 bases: TGCAGTGCTAGGGACAGGGGTCCCTACGAGCAGTACTTC. Translating gives CSARDRGPYEQYF.

At least ten counts were recorded for this clone. The same CDR3 is also encoded by other DNA sequences in this sample. The chain joins TRBV7-9 to TRBJ2-7, with TRBD1 matching 9 bases. V was pared by 5 bases and J by 3 bases, with 8 bases of the junction left unmatched. Per germline, CDR1 SEHNR and CDR2 FQNEAQ (reference sequence). This CDR3 region has 15 residues. In nucleotides, the CDR3 is TGTGCCAGCAGCCCTCCCCGGACAGGGGACTACGAGCAGTACTTC. Residues: CASSPPRTGDYEQYF.

This clone has just a few counts. One base away lies a much larger clone, so this may be a sequencing read error. This sequence joins TRBV12-3 or TRBV12-4 and TRBJ1-4; D is possibly TRBD1 (6 bases). V lost 4 bases, J lost 7 bases, and 19 bases lay in between. The CDR3 is 16 residues long. The CDR3 spells CASSYGTSGGGEKLFF. CDR3 coding DNA: TGTGCCAGCAGTTACGGGACATCCGGTGGGGGTGAAAAACTGTTTTTT.

The V gene is TRBV11-2, the J gene TRBJ2-7; a possible D gene is TRBD1 (7 bases). V dropped 7 bases and J dropped 1 base, with 17 bases sitting between them. CDR1 is SGHAT, CDR2 FQNNGV, per germline. The length of the CDR3 is 15 residues. In DNA, the CDR3 is TGTGCCAGCAAACCAGGGGGGACAGAGTCCTACGAGCAGTACTTC. Encoded protein: CASKPGGTESYEQYF.

This clone was counted at least ten times. CDR3 in amino acids: CASSEWGIWETQYF. The CDR3 nucleotides are TGTGCCAGCAGTGAATGGGGGATCTGGGAGACCCAGTACTTC. The chain links TRBV2 to TRBJ2-5; D might be TRBD1 or TRBD2, each matching 5 bases. Germline CDR1 reads SNHLY; CDR2 reads FYNNEI. Trimming left V 2 bases short and J 5 bases short, with 12 bases between. This CDR3 contains 14 residues.

There are many counts of this clone. The J gene is TRBJ2-3, the V gene TRBV5-4; 9 nucleotides line up with TRBD2. V lost 3 bases and J lost 7; bases outside the gene matches: 6. The germline V gene encodes CDR1 SGHNT and CDR2 YYREEE (reference sequence). This CDR3 contains 14 residues. CDR3 in DNA: TGTGCCAGCAGCTCTACGAGCGGGAGGAATACGCAGTATTTT. Translating gives CASSSTSGRNTQYF.

Details on this clone: This clone may be a read error of a much larger clone one base away. The CDR3 protein is CATNSWANVLTF. CDR3 nucleotide sequence: TGTGCCACTAACTCTTGGGCCAACGTCCTGACTTTC. V is TRBV19 and J is TRBJ2-6, with D hard to call. Germline-derived CDR1 and CDR2 are LNHDA and SQIVND (reference sequence). This CDR3 comprises 12 residues.

Concerning this clone: This clone may be a read error of a much larger clone one base away. The J gene is TRBJ2-5, the V gene TRBV5-4; a possible D gene is TRBD2 (5 bases). The germline V and J ends were trimmed by 1 base and 4 bases, with 14 bases remaining between them. Germline V gives CDR1 SGHNT, CDR2 YYREEE (reference sequence). The CDR3 is 15 amino acids. The CDR3 DNA reads as TGTGCCAGCAGCTTGTATCCGGGATCCATAGAGACCCAGTACTTC. This codes for CASSLYPGSIETQYF.

This chain joins TRBV5-1 and TRBJ2-4, with D possibly matching TRBD2 (6 bases). The ends were cut back, 6 bases at V and 3 bases at J, with 22 bases in the middle. This CDR3 spans 17 amino acids. The V gene's germline CDR1 is SGHRS and CDR2 YFSETQ. This CDR3 reads CASTLGVGTSIKNIQYF. The CDR3 bases are TGCGCCAGCACCCTTGGTGTTGGGACTTCGATCAAAAACATTCAGTACTTC.

This clone has a count of ten or more. The V gene is TRBV28, the J gene TRBJ2-1, with 10 bases fitting TRBD2. The trim removed 6 bases at V and 6 bases at J, leaving 8 bases unmatched. This CDR3 is 15 amino acids long. Germline assignment: CDR1 MDHEN and CDR2 SYDVKM. Here the CDR3 reads CASSLPSSGGNEQFF. CDR3 in DNA: TGTGCCAGCAGCCTCCCGTCTAGCGGGGGCAATGAGCAGTTCTTC.

This clone was seen only a few times. A junction end diverges from the germline sequence, so it may reflect a read error. The chain has TRBV2 and TRBJ2-7; tentative D call: TRBD2 (5 bases). Germline-derived CDR1 and CDR2 are SNHLY and FYNNEI. CDR3 length: 14 amino acids. The CDR3 loop reads CANSDEGERYEQYF. CDR3 nucleotides: TGTGCCAACAGTGATGAGGGAGAGAGGTACGAGCAGTACTTC.

This clone has at least ten counts. For the CDR3, the DNA is TGTGCCAGCAGCTTGGACGGGCGGGGGGGTAACTATGGCTACACCTTC. Encoded protein: CASSLDGRGGNYGYTF. The J gene is TRBJ1-2, the V gene TRBV5-4, with D possibly matching TRBD1 (5 bases). Trimming removed 0 bases at V and 1 base at J, with 13 bases between. CDR1 is SGHNT, CDR2 YYREEE, per germline (reference sequence). The CDR3 sequence is 16 residues long. The full variable domain, in which reference TRBV5-4 and TRBJ1-2 provide the parts outside the CDR3, is ETGVTQSPTHLIKTRGQQVTLRCSSQSGHNTVSWYQQALGQGPQFIFQYYREEENGRGNFPPRFSGLQFPNYSSELNVNALELDDSALYLCASSLDGRGGNYGYTFGSGTRLTVV.

This clone came up many times. The same CDR3 also results from other DNA sequences found in this sample. The V and J genes are TRBV11-1 and TRBJ1-2, with 7 nucleotides matching TRBD1. The J segment lost 4 bases and the V segment lost 5 bases, leaving 4 bases of the junction unmatched. The CDR3 runs 13 residues. Looked up from germline, CDR1 is SGHAT and CDR2 is FQDESV (reference sequence). This CDR3 reads CASSHTGAYGYTF. The CDR3 coding sequence is TGTGCCAGCAGCCATACAGGGGCCTATGGCTACACCTTC.

This clone occurred many times. CDR3 region: CASSPRTGLTDTQYF. The CDR3 DNA follows: TGTGCCAGCAGCCCAAGGACAGGGTTAACAGATACGCAGTATTTT. The chain couples TRBV9 to TRBJ2-3; 8 nucleotides match TRBD1. V was clipped by 4 bases and J by 3 bases; unmatched bases: 7. The CDR3 contains 15 residues. In germline, CDR1 is SGDLS, CDR2 YYNGEE.

In its sample, this clone was seen many times. The chain joins TRBV19 to TRBJ2-2, with 8 bases that match TRBD1. The CDR3 totals 18 residues. Trimming removed 6 bases from V and 1 base from J; junction bases left unmatched: 13. CDR1 and CDR2 (germline): LNHDA, SQIVND (reference sequence). In DNA, the CDR3 is TGTGCCAGTAGCCAACGACAGGGGCAATGGAGGAACACCGGGGAGCTGTTTTTT. Protein: CASSQRQGQWRNTGELFF. The whole variable domain, remainder taken from reference TRBV19 and TRBJ2-2, is DGGITQSPKYLFRKEGQNVTLSCEQNLNHDAMYWYRQDPGQGLRLIYYSQIVNDFQKGDIAEGYSVSREKKESFPLTVTSAQKNPTAFYLCASSQRQGQWRNTGELFFGEGSRLTVL.

This clone was picked up a small number of times. V gene TRBV6-1 combines with J gene TRBJ2-5, with D possibly matching TRBD2 (6 bases). V gave up 5 bases and J gave up 8 bases, with 24 bases separating them. The CDR3 has 16 residues. Per the germline V gene, CDR1 is MNHNS and CDR2 is SASEGT. The CDR3 region has the DNA TGTGCCAGCAGTCGATTAGCTGGAGGGCCCTGGGATACCCAGTACTTC. Residues: CASSRLAGGPWDTQYF.

This clone was recorded many times. The chain couples TRBV20-1 to TRBJ2-7; 8 bases fit TRBD2. V was clipped by 0 bases and J by 2 bases; unmatched bases: 15. Germline loops: CDR1 DFQATT, CDR2 SNEGSKA (reference sequence). The CDR3 extends over 18 amino acids. CDR3 sequence: CSARDGFGEREPTYEQYF. For the CDR3, the DNA is TGCAGTGCTAGAGATGGGTTTGGGGAGCGGGAGCCCACCTACGAGCAGTACTTC.

This clone was picked up one time. This chain links TRBV5-1 with TRBJ2-1; 12 bases match TRBD2. J was trimmed by 2 bases and V by 4 bases; bases with no gene match: 4. This CDR3 has 16 residues. Germline CDR1 and CDR2: SGHRS and YFSETQ. The CDR3 coding sequence is TGCGCCAGCAGCGCCTGGACTAGCGGGGCCTACAATGAGCAGTTCTTC. This encodes CASSAWTSGAYNEQFF.